This T cell receptor beta chain was identified during a study of T cell responses to AZD1222 COVID-19 vaccine. Trimming shortened V by 3 bases and J by 1 base, and 19 bases separated the two germline ends. The CDR3 consists of 18 residues. Germline V lookup: CDR1 MDHEN, CDR2 SYDVKM. On this clone itself: Antigen specificity is unknown.

Notes on the study in general: White British donors predominated, females outnumbered males, and clonal diversity was possibly underestimated. No repertoire was sampled before or during the peak T cell response, only after it.

The method was immunoSEQ multiplex PCR; TCRdb's version includes in-frame clones alone and lacks a portion of them. Here the sample spans more than 110,000 clones, 85% to 95% being singletons. This sequence was found in an adult who received the AZD1222 COVID-19 vaccine. The material sequenced was peripheral blood, taken 28 days after the second AZD1222 dose. This chain links TRBV28 with TRBJ1-5; D is perhaps TRBD1 (6 bases). The CDR3 nucleotides read TGTGCCAGCAGTTTGGTGGGGGCTATTATGAAGAGCAATCAGCCCCAGCATTTT. This codes for CASSLVGAIMKSNQPQHF.